What follows are 5 T cell receptor beta chains derived from one specimen sequenced in a study of shared T cell receptors in the human thymus. The table came from immunoSEQ multiplex PCR; TCRdb's copy has only in-frame clones and leaves some out. The table records hundreds of thousands of clones, around 87% of them present only once. These data were also filed under a second study, of human thymus T cells.

Material: thymocytes. Source of these receptors: a boy in the first two years of life with a congenital heart defect.

J is TRBJ1-1 and V is TRBV14; the D gene is possibly TRBD1 (6 bases). Germline lookup yields CDR1 SGHDN and CDR2 FVKESK. The CDR3 sequence is 19 residues long. Trimming shortened V by 0 bases and J by 2 bases, and 22 bases separated the two germline ends. The DNA of the CDR3 is TGTGCCAGCAGCCAAGAAGGCACGGATCCGGGACACCCCAACACTGAAGCTTTCTTT. Amino acid sequence: CASSQEGTDPGHPNTEAFF.

The chain joins TRBV28 to TRBJ2-1; 7 nucleotides align to TRBD2. V shed 3 bases, J shed 4 bases, and the junction held 6 bases outside the gene matches. Per germline, CDR1 MDHEN and CDR2 SYDVKM. The CDR3 consists of 15 residues. In nucleotides, the CDR3 is TGTGCCAGCAGTTTTCGGGCTAGCGGATACAATGAGCAGTTCTTC. Encoded protein: CASSFRASGYNEQFF.

The V gene is TRBV30, the J gene TRBJ1-5; D is ambiguous. Per the germline V gene, CDR1 is GTSNPN and CDR2 is SVGIG (reference sequence). The CDR3 is 13 residues long. The CDR3 loop reads CALGEDSNQPQHF. Written as DNA, the CDR3 is TGTGCTTTAGGAGAGGATAGCAATCAGCCCCAGCATTTT.

V gene TRBV19 combines with J gene TRBJ1-2; TRBD1 matches 7 bases. V lost 4 bases and J lost 4; bases outside the gene matches: 6. Germline lookup yields CDR1 LNHDA and CDR2 SQIVND (reference sequence). The CDR3 is 14 residues long. The CDR3 region has the DNA TGTGCCAGTAGTAACAACAGGGGAGGCTATGGCTACACCTTC. Its translation: CASSNNRGGYGYTF.

The CDR3 loop is CASSPRRTGYYGYTF. The CDR3 DNA sequence: TGCGCCAGCAGCCCCCGCAGGACAGGGTACTATGGCTACACCTTC. The chain combines TRBV4-1 with TRBJ1-2; 8 bases fit TRBD1. The length of the CDR3 is 15 residues. The V and J ends lost 4 bases and 3 bases, in that order; junction bases with no gene match: 7. Per germline, CDR1 MGHRA and CDR2 YSYEKL.